This is a list of T cell receptor beta chains from one sample in a study of blood T cells in healthy people across ages. TCRdb re-called the 5' RACE reads with MiXCR, one entry per CDR3 protein. In the table there are about 1.6 million distinct CDR3 sequences, about 32% of which are singletons. The specimen was blood. These TCRs come from a woman under 40 in good health. Both conserved end residues are trimmed from each CDR3. Fields, in order: CDR3 length, V gene, J gene, CDR3 protein.

>14|TRBV20-1|TRBJ2-3
SAGDYPPPISDTQY
>17|TRBV7-6|TRBJ2-1
ASSLAGMVVDVGDNEQF
>12|TRBV6-2/TRBV6-3|TRBJ2-7
ASSRAGGKYEQY
>11|TRBV20-1|TRBJ2-7
SARTGGLYEQY
>10|TRBV6-6|TRBJ2-3
ASSPSHGTQY
>9|TRBV20-1|TRBJ2-7
SARTSDEQY
>16|TRBV28|TRBJ2-6
ASSLPGGQGAGANVLT
>13|TRBV7-6|TRBJ1-4
ASSLEVRPNEKLF
>12|TRBV20-1|TRBJ2-7
SARDPRGTYEQY
>16|TRBV6-1|TRBJ1-5
ASSERGLGQTGNQPQH
>13|TRBV20-1|TRBJ1-3
SASTGQISGNTIY
>12|TRBV20-1|TRBJ2-3
SAARDSQGNTQY
>16|TRBV4-1|TRBJ1-1
ASRKGGGSSRGNTEAF
>14|TRBV7-3|TRBJ2-1
ASSPRFSLPYNEQF
>10|TRBV29-1|TRBJ1-5
SAQSGDQPQH
>17|TRBV6-5|TRBJ2-3
ASSYGQGVALRQAGTQY
>14|TRBV20-1|TRBJ2-1
SATNSDLSSYNEQF
>12|TRBV28|TRBJ2-1
ASSPIRNMNEQF
>12|TRBV7-9|TRBJ1-1
ASSLPLSWPEAF
>12|TRBV20-1|TRBJ1-1
SARKTGVNTEAF
>13|TRBV5-1|TRBJ2-5
ASSQGQNSQETQY
>15|TRBV3-1|TRBJ2-1
ASSPSIGGSSYNEQF
>13|TRBV12-3/TRBV12-4|TRBJ2-3
ASRRSQQGGDTQY
>11|TRBV7-6|TRBJ1-2
ASRQIGRGGYT
>10|TRBV10-3|TRBJ2-7
ATWDTSYEQY
>11|TRBV29-1|TRBJ1-2
SVEPTAGYGYT
>12|TRBV20-1|TRBJ2-3
SARGQGSTDTQY
>12|TRBV6-1|TRBJ2-4
ASSDRGGFAIQY
>14|TRBV5-1|TRBJ2-5
ASSLFRALSQETQY
>13|TRBV5-6|TRBJ1-6
ASSARTGSHSPLH
>12|TRBV6-1|TRBJ2-7
ASSELGTTYEQY
>10|TRBV3-1|TRBJ1-2
ASSQVAYGYT
>13|TRBV18|TRBJ1-5
ASSPSAGVNQPQH
>13|TRBV9|TRBJ2-7
ASSVHGQGTYEQY
>13|TRBV6-5|TRBJ1-5
ASSWTSQPNQPQH
>9|TRBV29-1|TRBJ1-2
SVREDRGYT
>13|TRBV7-2|TRBJ2-4
ANSLLYAGGDIQY
>13|TRBV3-1|TRBJ1-2
ASSQDRGQGYGYT
>14|TRBV28|TRBJ2-6
ASSFAGSSGANVLT